The 22 T cell receptor beta chains reported below all come from one sample, sequenced in a study of human T cells and chemical hapten exposure. TCRdb re-derived calls from the RACE reads in MiXCR, one entry per CDR3 protein. Found here are tens of thousands of distinct CDR3 sequences, around a tenth of them singletons; the top ten hold 4% to 5.5%. Documented time point: patch test 1, 2 weeks after DPC sensitization. The treatment was: therapeutic diphenylcyclopropenone sensitization with weekly scalp DPC. The specimen was whole blood, collected in connection with sensitization to the hapten diphenylcyclopropenone (DPC). These receptor sequences come from a woman between 50 and 59 years old with alopecia areata. Some clones in this sample may be carry-over from other donors' samples.

The chain combines TRBV29-1 with TRBJ2-7, with D perhaps matching TRBD1 or TRBD2 (5 bases each). V lost 3 bases, J lost 4 bases, and 10 bases lay in between. Germline CDR1 and CDR2: SQVTM and ANQGSEA. The CDR3 runs 12 residues. The CDR3 is CSVEAREYEQYF. Here the CDR3 DNA reads TGCAGCGTTGAGGCCAGGGAGTACGAGCAGTACTTC.

The chain has TRBV4-2 and TRBJ2-7; a possible D gene is TRBD2 (5 bases). The germline V gene has CDR1 LGHNA and CDR2 YNFKEQ. This CDR3 has 13 amino acids. Trimming cost V 0 bases and J 3 bases, with 6 bases left between them. As DNA, the CDR3 is TGTGCCAGCAGCCAAGATCGGGGCTACGAGCAGTACTTC. Residues: CASSQDRGYEQYF.

At least ten counts were recorded for this clonotype. V gene TRBV6-5 combines with J gene TRBJ2-7; possible D gene TRBD2, 5 bases. The V gene's germline CDR1 is MNHEY and CDR2 SVGAGI. This CDR3 comprises 15 residues. V lost 4 bases and J lost 7, with 20 bases in between. CDR3 DNA sequence: TGTGCCAGCAGTTCCCCCCGGGATCGTGGGTGGGAGCAGTACTTC. Its translation is CASSSPRDRGWEQYF.

In its sample, this clonotype was seen many times. The chain couples TRBV6-2 or TRBV6-3 to TRBJ2-1; TRBD2 aligns across 9 bases. Germline lookup yields CDR1 MNHEY and CDR2 SVGEGT. The CDR3 loop spans 17 amino acids. The ends lost 0 bases at V and 4 bases at J; junction bases unmatched: 7. The CDR3 nucleotides read TGTGCCAGCAGTTACTCACCTCCTAGCGGGATATACAATGAGCAGTTCTTC. Encoded protein: CASSYSPPSGIYNEQFF.

This clonotype was observed a few times. The CDR3: CASSGSGTGVVTGELFF. The CDR3 region has the DNA TGTGCCAGCAGCGGATCCGGGACAGGGGTTGTCACCGGGGAGCTGTTTTTT. The chain couples TRBV5-4 to TRBJ2-2; TRBD1 agrees at 10 bases. In germline, CDR1 is SGHNT, CDR2 YYREEE (reference sequence). With 4 bases clipped from V and 4 bases from J, the junction kept 10 bases outside the gene matches. There are 17 residues in the CDR3. The full variable domain, completed using reference TRBV5-4 and TRBJ2-2, is ETGVTQSPTHLIKTRGQQVTLRCSSQSGHNTVSWYQQALGQGPQFIFQYYREEENGRGNFPPRFSGLQFPNYSSELNVNALELDDSALYLCASSGSGTGVVTGELFFGEGSRLTVL.

V is TRBV28 and J is TRBJ1-6; no reliable D call. Germline V gene lookup returns CDR1 MDHEN and CDR2 SYDVKM. V was cut by 6 bases and J by 7 bases, with 7 bases left in between. This CDR3 contains 12 residues. CDR3 in DNA: TGTGCCAGCAGGGCCAACAATTCACCCCTCCACTTT. Residues: CASRANNSPLHF. Using reference TRBV28 and TRBJ1-6 for the parts outside the CDR3, the full variable domain is DVKVTQSSRYLVKRTGEKVFLECVQDMDHENMFWYRQDPGLGLRLIYFSYDVKMKEKGDIPEGYSVSREKKERFSLILESASTNQTSMYLCASRANNSPLHFGNGTRLTVT.

This clonotype was observed at least ten times. The chain couples TRBV7-6 to TRBJ1-1, with 8 positions matching TRBD1. After removal of 2 bases from V and 2 bases from J, the junction contained 4 bases not matched to a gene. The CDR3 sequence is 15 residues long. Germline loops: CDR1 SGHVS, CDR2 FNYEAQ. CDR3 DNA sequence: TGTGCCAGCAGCTTACGGACAGGGAGCAACACTGAAGCTTTCTTT. This codes for CASSLRTGSNTEAFF.

The CDR3 spells CASRKEPRSNQPQHF. CDR3 DNA: TGTGCCAGCAGGAAAGAACCTAGGAGCAATCAGCCCCAGCATTTT. V and J are TRBV6-6 and TRBJ1-5; D is uncertain. Germline V gene data show CDR1 as MNHNY and CDR2 as SVGAGI (reference sequence). This CDR3 is 15 amino acids long. V shed 6 bases and J shed 1 base, with 13 bases lying between them.

This clonotype turned up a few times. The CDR3 DNA sequence: TGTGCCAGCAGCTTGACGGTCGCAGGGAGGGTAGAGACCCAGTACTTC. Translated: CASSLTVAGRVETQYF. V and J are TRBV5-4 and TRBJ2-5, with 7 bases matching TRBD2. This CDR3 is 16 amino acids long. With 1 base clipped from V and 4 bases from J, the junction kept 10 bases outside the gene matches. CDR1 SGHNT and CDR2 YYREEE come from the germline V gene (reference sequence).

Ten or more counts support this clonotype. The chain is built from TRBV2 and TRBJ1-1; D not certain. The CDR3 extends over 14 amino acids. Trimming removed 6 bases from V and 4 bases from J, with 15 bases in between. Germline lookup yields CDR1 SNHLY and CDR2 FYNNEI. The CDR3 DNA is TGTGCCAGCAGCAACCGAGGCGGATTCACTGAAGCTTTCTTT. Translating gives CASSNRGGFTEAFF.

The chain couples TRBV5-1 to TRBJ1-1; maybe TRBD1 (5 bases). V was cut by 4 bases and J by 11 bases, with 21 bases left in between. Germline V lookup: CDR1 SGHRS, CDR2 YFSETQ. CDR3 size: 14 residues. The CDR3 nucleotides read TGCGCCAGCAGCCAGCGACAGCCAACCCTAGCGGCTTTCTTT. Translation: CASSQRQPTLAAFF.

Points on this clonotype: A much more abundant neighbour one base away suggests this may be a read error. As the CDR3 is not closed by the conserved phenylalanine or tryptophan, this likely results from a read error. For the CDR3, the DNA is TGTGCCAGCAGCACTCAACTGATCGACAATGAGCAGTTCTAC. It translates to CASSTQLIDNEQFY. V is TRBV11-2 and J is TRBJ2-1; no clear D gene. Per the germline V gene, CDR1 is SGHAT and CDR2 is FQNNGV. This CDR3 comprises 14 residues. V was trimmed by 5 bases and J by 5 bases, leaving 13 bases between them.

The rearrangement links TRBV11-2 to TRBJ2-2; 8 bases fit TRBD2. The CDR3 sequence is 16 residues long. V lost 1 base and J lost 5; bases outside the gene matches: 6. Germline lookup yields CDR1 SGHAT and CDR2 FQNNGV. In DNA, the CDR3 is TGTGCCAGCAGCTTAGCGGGAGGGGCGAGTACCGGGGAGCTGTTTTTT. Amino acid sequence: CASSLAGGASTGELFF.

The chain recombines TRBV29-1 with TRBJ1-1; D perhaps matches TRBD1 (6 bases). This CDR3 is 14 amino acids long. Germline V lookup: CDR1 SQVTM, CDR2 ANQGSEA. Deletions cut 6 bases from V and 4 bases from J, with 18 bases between. CDR3 coding DNA: TGCAGCGTGCGCGGGGGCCGAGGGGTCACTGAAGCTTTCTTT. It is translated as CSVRGGRGVTEAFF.

This clonotype came up many times. CDR3 protein: CASSFSGSSTDTQYF. The CDR3 DNA reads as TGTGCCAGCAGCTTTTCCGGGAGTTCGACAGATACGCAGTATTTT. This sequence joins TRBV7-9 and TRBJ2-3, with D perhaps TRBD2 (6 bases). V was cut by 3 bases and J by 3 bases, with 13 bases left in between. The CDR3 sequence is 15 residues long. Germline assignment: CDR1 SEHNR and CDR2 FQNEAQ (reference sequence). Drawing the rest from reference TRBV7-9 and TRBJ2-3, the complete variable domain is DTGVSQNPRHKITKRGQNVTFRCDPISEHNRLYWYRQTLGQGPEFLTYFQNEAQLEKSRLLSDRFSAERPKGSFSTLEIQRTEQGDSAMYLCASSFSGSSTDTQYFGPGTRLTVL.

This clonotype has a handful of counts. This chain uses TRBV4-1 with TRBJ2-4, with 8 bases matching TRBD1. CDR1 is MGHRA and CDR2 is YSYEKL in the germline V gene. J was trimmed by 9 bases and V by 0 bases; bases with no gene match: 10. This CDR3 contains 16 residues. The CDR3 DNA sequence: TGCGCCAGCAGCCAAGAATCAGGACAGGGACGGGGCATTCAGTACTTC. It translates to CASSQESGQGRGIQYF.

This clonotype was found a few times. The chain recombines TRBV18 with TRBJ2-1; D is uncertain. Between the trimmed V and J ends, which lost 2 bases and 3 bases, there was a span of 5 bases. CDR1 and CDR2 (germline): KGHSH, LQKENI. This CDR3 is 13 amino acids long. The CDR3 DNA reads as TGTGCCAGCTCACCAACTTACTACAATGAGCAGTTCTTC. Its translation is CASSPTYYNEQFF. The full variable domain, its missing parts supplied by reference TRBV18 and TRBJ2-1, is NAGVMQNPRHLVRRRGQEARLRCSPMKGHSHVYWYRQLPEEGLKFMVYLQKENIIDESGMPKERFSAEFPKEGPSILRIQQVVRGDSAAYFCASSPTYYNEQFFGPGTRLTVL.

This clonotype showed up just a few times. The V call is TRBV28, the J call TRBJ2-3; unclear D gene. Germline-derived CDR1 and CDR2 are MDHEN and SYDVKM. CDR3 size: 17 residues. V dropped 4 bases and J dropped 2 bases, with 19 bases sitting between them. The CDR3 reads CASSYYSVGSTTDTQYF. CDR3 sequence (DNA): TGTGCCAGCAGTTACTATTCTGTGGGGTCGACCACAGATACGCAGTATTTT. Filled out from reference TRBV28 and TRBJ2-3, the complete variable domain reads DVKVTQSSRYLVKRTGEKVFLECVQDMDHENMFWYRQDPGLGLRLIYFSYDVKMKEKGDIPEGYSVSREKKERFSLILESASTNQTSMYLCASSYYSVGSTTDTQYFGPGTRLTVL.

This clonotype was picked up a small number of times. V gene TRBV11-2 combines with J gene TRBJ1-4; TRBD1 agrees at 9 bases. CDR3 length: 14 amino acids. The germline CDR1 and CDR2 sequences are SGHAT and FQNNGV. V trimming: 6 bases; J trimming: 4 bases; junction bases outside the gene matches: 3. This CDR3 reads CASRRTGDNEKLFF. The CDR3 DNA reads TGTGCCAGCAGGCGGACAGGGGATAATGAAAAACTGTTTTTT.

This clonotype was recorded at least ten times. This sequence joins TRBV10-3 and TRBJ1-1; 7 bases line up with TRBD1. The CDR3 covers 11 residues. Germline CDR1 reads ENHRY; CDR2 reads SYGVKD. The ends lost 6 bases at V and 9 bases at J; junction bases unmatched: 4. For the CDR3, the DNA is TGTGCCATCAGGGGACAGCAAAAAGCTTTCTTT. Its translation is CAIRGQQKAFF.

A word on this clonotype: A read error is possible here, since a much larger clone lies one base away. The chain carries TRBV4-1 and TRBJ2-3; no clear D gene. The CDR3 is 12 residues long. CDR1 is MGHRA and CDR2 is YSYEKL in the germline V gene. The CDR3 region is CASSQDAYTRYF. The CDR3 bases are TGCGCCAGCAGCCAAGATGCGTATACGCGGTATTTT.

This clonotype has at least ten counts. The gene calls are TRBV2 and TRBJ2-1; possibly TRBD2 for D (6 bases). Trimming cost V 3 bases and J 8 bases, with 8 bases left between them. The CDR3 runs 12 residues. Germline CDR1 and CDR2: SNHLY and FYNNEI. In DNA form, the CDR3 reads TGTGCCAGCAGTGACTGGGAGGATGAGCAGTTCTTC. Protein sequence: CASSDWEDEQFF.